Each of the 25 T cell receptor beta chains below was sequenced from the same sample in a study of T cells in Graves' hyperthyroidism and ophthalmopathy. TCR beta CDR3 regions were amplified from RNA transcripts. HTBI primers drove first-round RT-PCR of the TCR CDR3. MiXCR, run by TCRdb on the multiplex PCR reads, gives a single entry per CDR3 protein. Here the sample spans 700,000 to 850,000 distinct CDR3 sequences, about a third being singletons. The sequenced sample consisted of blood. The receptors stem from a woman in her thirties or forties with Graves' hyperthyroidism.

This clonotype was observed at least ten times. The V gene is TRBV25-1, the J gene TRBJ1-3; D is ambiguous. With 6 bases removed from V and 3 bases from J, the gap between germline ends came to 12 bases. The CDR3 totals 14 residues. The germline V gene encodes CDR1 MGHDK and CDR2 SYGVNS. CDR3 DNA: TGTGCCAGCAGCAGCGACCTCGATGGAAACACCATATATTTT. This encodes CASSSDLDGNTIYF.

This clonotype was observed at least ten times. The chain combines TRBV5-4 with TRBJ2-7; TRBD2 agrees at 12 bases. The germline CDR1 and CDR2 sequences are SGHNT and YYREEE (reference sequence). Trimming at V came to 0 bases and at J to 7 bases, leaving 5 bases not matched to a gene. This CDR3 is 15 amino acids long. The CDR3 is CASSLGLAGEGEQYF. The CDR3 bases are TGTGCCAGCAGCTTGGGACTAGCGGGAGAAGGGGAGCAGTACTTC.

The chain joins TRBV20-1 to TRBJ1-2; tentatively, D is TRBD1 (6 bases). The CDR3 has 13 amino acids. The V gene's germline CDR1 is DFQATT and CDR2 SNEGSKA (reference sequence). The CDR3 DNA is TGCAGCGGCCCCCCACAGGGAGGTGGAAGCTACACCTTC. Amino acids: CSGPPQGGGSYTF.

The V and J genes are TRBV5-1 and TRBJ2-7; no reliable D call. V was clipped by 0 bases and J by 7 bases, with 26 bases between them. This CDR3 has 18 residues. Germline lookup yields CDR1 SGHRS and CDR2 YFSETQ. CDR3 nucleotides: TGCGCCAGCAGCTTGGTCCCTGGCGTAGGGCCCGCACCGAGGGAGCAGTACTTC. It encodes CASSLVPGVGPAPREQYF.

Only one count was recorded for this clonotype. The chain is built from TRBV10-3 and TRBJ2-3; D could derive from TRBD1 or TRBD2 (7 bases each). The CDR3 consists of 14 residues. The ends were cut back, 6 bases at V and 8 bases at J, with 18 bases in the middle. Germline V CDR1 and CDR2: ENHRY, SYGVKD. As DNA, the CDR3 is TGTGCCATCAGCCCCTCCGACAGGGAGGGTACGCAGTATTTT. Amino acid sequence: CAISPSDREGTQYF.

This clonotype has ten or more counts. The chain uses TRBV20-1 and TRBJ1-2; 7 bases line up with TRBD1. The CDR3 has 15 amino acids. J gave up 6 bases and V 0 bases, and 10 bases lay outside the gene matches. Germline V CDR1 and CDR2: DFQATT, SNEGSKA (reference sequence). Here the CDR3 reads CSARDVRATGHGYTF. The CDR3 region has the DNA TGCAGTGCTAGAGATGTTCGCGCGACAGGGCATGGCTACACCTTC.

This clonotype was observed many times. This chain links TRBV16 with TRBJ1-1; unclear D gene. Per germline, CDR1 KGHSY and CDR2 FQNENV. V shed 2 bases and J shed 8 bases, with 15 bases lying between them. The CDR3 is made up of 14 amino acids. The CDR3 sequence: CASSQDNSLQEAFF. In DNA, the CDR3 is TGTGCCAGCAGCCAAGACAATTCACTACAAGAAGCTTTCTTT.

CDR3: CASAGLAGGIQETQYF. CDR3 bases: TGTGCCAGCGCGGGACTAGCGGGGGGTATACAAGAGACCCAGTACTTC. V is TRBV14 and J is TRBJ2-5; 15 bases agree with TRBD2. Germline loops: CDR1 SGHDN, CDR2 FVKESK. The CDR3 spans 16 residues. Trimming at V came to 8 bases and at J to 2 bases, leaving 6 bases not matched to a gene. Full variable domain (outside the CDR3, taken from reference TRBV14 and TRBJ2-5): EAGVTQFPSHSVIEKGQTVTLRCDPISGHDNLYWYRRVMGKEIKFLLHFVKESKQDESGMPNNRFLAERTGGTYSTLKVQPAELEDSGVYFCASAGLAGGIQETQYFGPGTRLLVL.

This clonotype was picked up many times. The chain carries TRBV12-3 or TRBV12-4 and TRBJ2-5, with a tentative D call TRBD1 (6 bases). Trimming pared 7 bases from V and 3 bases from J, leaving 9 bases between. This CDR3 spans 12 amino acids. CDR3 nucleotide sequence: TGTGCCAGCACGTACAGGGAAGAGACCCAGTACTTC. As protein: CASTYREETQYF.

A note on this clonotype: Germline is not matched at one junction end, which may reflect a read error. The chain couples TRBV7-2 to TRBJ2-7, with D hard to call. CDR3 length: 11 residues. From germline, CDR1 is SGHTA and CDR2 FQGNSA. The CDR3 coding sequence is TGCGCCAGCAGCTTGTGCCACGAGCAGTACTTC. Protein product: CASSLCHEQYF.

The table lists this clonotype with many counts. This chain connects TRBV7-9 to TRBJ1-5; D is uncertain. Germline V gives CDR1 SEHNR, CDR2 FQNEAQ (reference sequence). The CDR3 spans 15 residues. Trimming shortened V by 5 bases and J by 1 base, and 12 bases separated the two germline ends. The CDR3 bases are TGTGCCAGCAGCCCTGGCTCGCCAAGCAATCAGCCCCAGCATTTT. Protein sequence: CASSPGSPSNQPQHF.

This clonotype has a handful of counts. The chain recombines TRBV19 with TRBJ2-7, with 9 bases fitting TRBD2. CDR3 length equals 14 residues. V trimming: 3 bases; J trimming: 2 bases; junction bases outside the gene matches: 2. Germline V CDR1 and CDR2: LNHDA, SQIVND (reference sequence). This CDR3 reads CASSISSGAYEQYF. The CDR3 coding sequence is TGTGCCAGTAGTATCTCTAGCGGGGCCTACGAGCAGTACTTC. The entire variable domain, with the rest obtained from reference TRBV19 and TRBJ2-7, is as follows: DGGITQSPKYLFRKEGQNVTLSCEQNLNHDAMYWYRQDPGQGLRLIYYSQIVNDFQKGDIAEGYSVSREKKESFPLTVTSAQKNPTAFYLCASSISSGAYEQYFGPGTRLTVT.

This chain connects TRBV7-8 to TRBJ2-2; either TRBD1 or TRBD2 may fit D (5 bases each). Trimming pared 5 bases from V and 7 bases from J, leaving 17 bases between. CDR1 and CDR2 (germline): SGHVS, FQNEAQ. The CDR3 is made up of 15 amino acids. The DNA for the CDR3 is TGTGCCAGCAGCCCTTGGATAGGGGACGGCGGGGAGCTGTTTTTT. Translating it yields CASSPWIGDGGELFF.

This clonotype occurred many times. The gene calls are TRBV29-1 and TRBJ2-2; unclear D gene. The ends were cut back, 4 bases at V and 5 bases at J, with 11 bases in the middle. Germline values: CDR1 SQVTM, CDR2 ANQGSEA. The CDR3 is made up of 13 amino acids. The CDR3 DNA is TGCAGCGTTGGGATGGCAGAAACCGGGGAGCTGTTTTTT. It codes for CSVGMAETGELFF.

Details on this clonotype: A read error may be the cause here, since a much bigger clone is one base away. The V gene is TRBV19, the J gene TRBJ1-2; D is ambiguous. Germline V lookup: CDR1 LNHDA, CDR2 SQIVND (reference sequence). The CDR3 length is 15 residues. The CDR3 loop reads CASSITVLANYGYAF. The CDR3 region has the DNA TGTGCCAGTAGTATAACAGTCTTAGCTAACTATGGCTACGCCTTC.

There are many counts of this clonotype. This chain uses TRBV29-1 with TRBJ1-2, with 7 bases identical to TRBD1. The ends lost 1 base at V and 5 bases at J; junction bases unmatched: 7. There are 14 residues in the CDR3. Per the germline V gene, CDR1 is SQVTM and CDR2 is ANQGSEA. CDR3 protein: CSVEASTGFYGYTF. The CDR3 coding sequence is TGCAGCGTTGAAGCCTCGACAGGGTTTTATGGCTACACCTTC.

This clonotype showed up many times. The V and J genes are TRBV10-3 and TRBJ2-7; 7 bases align to TRBD2. With V trimmed by 5 bases and J by 7 bases, 8 bases remained unmatched. CDR3 length: 13 amino acids. Germline loops: CDR1 ENHRY, CDR2 SYGVKD. For the CDR3, the DNA is TGTGCCATCAGTCCCCCGGGGGAGGGTGAGCAGTACTTC. Its protein is CAISPPGEGEQYF.

Only a few counts were recorded for this clonotype. The chain joins TRBV19 to TRBJ1-2, with 7 nucleotides matching TRBD1. The CDR3 has 15 amino acids. J lost 4 bases, V lost 9 bases, and 14 bases had no gene match. Germline values: CDR1 LNHDA, CDR2 SQIVND (reference sequence). CDR3 coding DNA: TGTGCCAGCAGTTTCGGCCAGGGGGATGTCTATGGCTACACCTTC. It encodes CASSFGQGDVYGYTF.

The V gene is TRBV28, the J gene TRBJ1-4, with D possibly being TRBD1 (6 bases). This CDR3 has 14 amino acids. V was clipped by 7 bases and J by 8 bases, with 17 bases between them. In germline, CDR1 is MDHEN, CDR2 SYDVKM. The DNA of the CDR3 is TGTGCCAGCAAACTCCTTGGGGGCCAGGAAAAACTGTTTTTT. This codes for CASKLLGGQEKLFF.

The chain's CDR3 is CASSPRGRTYEQYF. DNA of the CDR3: TGTGCCAGCAGCCCCCGAGGGAGGACCTACGAGCAGTACTTC. The V and J genes are TRBV7-2 and TRBJ2-7; tentatively, D is TRBD2 (6 bases). Trimming pared 5 bases from V and 2 bases from J, leaving 13 bases between. CDR1 and CDR2 (germline): SGHTA, FQGNSA. CDR3 length: 14 amino acids.

Points on this clonotype: At one boundary the junction diverges from the germline segment, which might be a read error. The chain has TRBV12-5 and TRBJ1-1, with a weak D call TRBD1 (6 bases). Germline V CDR1 and CDR2: LGHNT, FRNRAP. This CDR3 contains 15 residues. CDR3 DNA: TGTGCTAGTGGCTTGGGAATACAGGGCGGGCCTGAAGCTTTCTTT. This sequence encodes CASGLGIQGGPEAFF. Looking up the rest from reference TRBV12-5 and TRBJ1-1 gives the full variable domain: DARVTQTPRHKVTEMGQEVTMRCQPILGHNTVFWYRQTMMQGLELLAYFRNRAPLDDSGMPKDRFSAEMPDATLATLKIQPSEPRDSAVYFCASGLGIQGGPEAFFGQGTRLTVV.

This chain links TRBV11-3 with TRBJ2-7; D perhaps matches TRBD1 (7 bases). Trimming removed 3 bases from V and 4 bases from J, with 16 bases in between. The CDR3 length is 15 residues. CDR1 is SGHNT, CDR2 YENEEA, per germline. CDR3 DNA: TGTGCCAGCAGCTTGGGGGGACAGTCGGGTTACGAGCAGTACTTC. It codes for CASSLGGQSGYEQYF.

The sample holds a few counts of this clonotype. The V call is TRBV12-3 or TRBV12-4, the J call TRBJ1-5; possible D gene TRBD1, 6 bases. The CDR3 is 13 amino acids. Trimming pared 5 bases from V and 6 bases from J, leaving 11 bases between. In DNA, the CDR3 is TGTGCCAGCAGTGTAAACAGGGTTCAGCCCCAGCATTTT. It yields the protein CASSVNRVQPQHF.

In this sample, this clonotype turned up a few times. This chain joins TRBV7-2 and TRBJ2-5, with D perhaps matching TRBD1 or TRBD2 (6 bases each). CDR1 is SGHTA and CDR2 is FQGNSA in the germline V gene. This CDR3 is 17 amino acids long. V was shortened by 0 bases and J by 1 base, with 15 bases between the two germline ends. The CDR3 here is CASSLAGTGAGQETQYF. The CDR3 DNA reads as TGTGCCAGCAGCTTAGCTGGAACGGGGGCGGGCCAAGAGACCCAGTACTTC.

This clonotype was detected ten times or more. The chain recombines TRBV4-1 with TRBJ2-7; possibly TRBD1 for D (5 bases). CDR1 and CDR2 from the germline V gene are MGHRA and YSYEKL. V shed 3 bases and J shed 4 bases, with 13 bases lying between them. This CDR3 has 14 residues. CDR3 residues: CASSHIRDSYEQYF. CDR3 nucleotide sequence: TGCGCCAGCAGCCATATCAGGGATAGTTACGAGCAGTACTTC.